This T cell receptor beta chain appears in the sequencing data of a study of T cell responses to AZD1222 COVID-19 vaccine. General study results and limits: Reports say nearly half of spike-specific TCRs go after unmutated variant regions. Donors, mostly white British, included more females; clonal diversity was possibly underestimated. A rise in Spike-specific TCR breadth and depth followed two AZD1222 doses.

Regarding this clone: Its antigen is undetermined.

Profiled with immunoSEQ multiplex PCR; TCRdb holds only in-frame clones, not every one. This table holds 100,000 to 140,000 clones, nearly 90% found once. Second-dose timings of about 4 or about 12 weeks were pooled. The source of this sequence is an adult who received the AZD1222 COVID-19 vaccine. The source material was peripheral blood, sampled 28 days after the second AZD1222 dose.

In DNA form, the CDR3 reads TGTGCCAGCAAAGGGCAGCGCCTCTCTGGAAACACCATATATTTT. This encodes CASKGQRLSGNTIYF. This sequence joins TRBV5-6 and TRBJ1-3, with unresolved D. The CDR3 totals 15 residues. Germline CDR1 reads SGHDT; CDR2 reads YYEEEE. The V end was cut by 6 bases, the J end by 0 bases, with 13 bases between.